The clone carrying this T cell receptor (beta chain) was counted ten times or more. The sample is drawn from a study of CD8+CD57+ T cells in acquired aplastic anemia. The CDR3 loop spans 14 amino acids. Germline lookup yields CDR1 SQVTM and CDR2 ANQGSEA. The ends lost 7 bases at V and 8 bases at J; junction bases unmatched: 14. Template material for TCR beta VDJ and CDR3 profiling consisted of genomic DNA. TCRdb redid the calling of the reads with MiXCR, one entry per CDR3 protein. The sample records hundreds of thousands of distinct CDR3 sequences, less than 35% being singletons. Patients included in sequencing had previously demonstrated CD8+CD57+ cell expansion by flow cytometry.

The clonotype was recovered from a human donor with aplastic anemia. The rearrangement uses TRBV29-1 and TRBJ2-1; 7 bases agree with TRBD1. The sample comprised sorted CD4+, CD8+, or CD8+CD57+ T cells (not recorded which) from PBMCs. CDR3: CSGAALGGVDEQFF. CDR3 DNA: TGCAGCGGAGCTGCGTTAGGGGGCGTGGATGAGCAGTTCTTC.